Listed below are T cell receptor beta chains from one sample, sequenced in a study of beta chain features in type 1 diabetes. The assay was immunoSEQ multiplex PCR, and TCRdb's table has in-frame clones only and misses some. This table has about 410,000 clones, approximately 15% appearing once. The sample was naive CD4+ T cells from blood. The receptors here all came from a man aged 25-45 years in good health. Each CDR3 is given with its conserved first and last residue. The D gene is left open where the match is weak. Size values are once, few and many counts, or a class for expanded clones, and some rows have none.

v_gene	d_gene	abundance	j_gene	CDR3aa	CDR3nt
TRBV11-2	NA	NA	TRBJ2-3	CASSLAARRGPDTQYF	TGTGCCAGCAGCTTAGCCGCTCGGAGGGGCCCAGATACGCAGTATTTT
TRBV5-4	TRBD2	NA	TRBJ2-3	CASTPTSDLTDTQYF	TGTGCCAGCACCCCAACTAGCGATTTAACAGATACGCAGTATTTT
TRBV9	NA	few	TRBJ2-7	CASSPRTGEQYF	TGTGCCAGCAGCCCCCGAACCGGCGAGCAGTACTTC
TRBV7-9	TRBD1	few	TRBJ2-6	CASSTTQGAVTPGANVLTF	TGTGCCAGCAGCACAACGCAGGGGGCCGTAACACCTGGGGCCAACGTCCTGACTTTC
TRBV7-2	NA	NA	TRBJ2-3	CASSLTRGSTDTQYF	TGTGCCAGCAGCTTAACGCGGGGTTCGACAGATACGCAGTATTTT
TRBV30	TRBD1	many	TRBJ2-4	CAWSVQGGNIQYF	TGTGCCTGGAGTGTACAGGGGGGTAACATTCAGTACTTC
TRBV7-8	NA	NA	TRBJ2-1	CASSPDSHRANEQFF	TGTGCCAGCAGCCCCGACTCCCATAGGGCCAATGAGCAGTTCTTC
TRBV7-9	NA	NA	TRBJ1-2	CASGQGRGYTF	TGTGCCAGCGGCCAGGGTAGGGGCTACACCTTC
TRBV25-1	NA	few	TRBJ2-3	CASSDHGRNTDTQYF	TGTGCCAGCAGTGACCACGGACGGAACACAGATACGCAGTATTTT
TRBV20-1	NA	few	TRBJ2-3	CSAKRIDTQYF	TGCAGTGCTAAGAGGATAGATACGCAGTATTTT